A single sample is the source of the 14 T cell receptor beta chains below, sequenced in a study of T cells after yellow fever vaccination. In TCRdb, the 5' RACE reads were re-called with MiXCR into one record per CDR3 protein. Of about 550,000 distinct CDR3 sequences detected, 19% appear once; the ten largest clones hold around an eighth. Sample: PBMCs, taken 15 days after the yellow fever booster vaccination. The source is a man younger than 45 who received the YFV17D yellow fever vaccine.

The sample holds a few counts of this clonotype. Here the CDR3 DNA reads TGTGCCAGTAGTATAGGGCCCAATGAGCAGTTCTTC. This sequence encodes CASSIGPNEQFF. The chain carries TRBV19 and TRBJ2-1; D unresolved. This CDR3 has 12 amino acids. V lost 1 base, J lost 6 bases, and 4 bases lay in between. Looked up from germline, CDR1 is LNHDA and CDR2 is SQIVND (reference sequence).

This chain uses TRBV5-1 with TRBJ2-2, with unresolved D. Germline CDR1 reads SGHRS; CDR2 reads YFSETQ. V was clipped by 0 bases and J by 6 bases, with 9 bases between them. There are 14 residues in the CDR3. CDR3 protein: CASSLENGSGELFF. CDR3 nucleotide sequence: TGCGCCAGCAGCTTGGAGAACGGGTCCGGGGAGCTGTTTTTT. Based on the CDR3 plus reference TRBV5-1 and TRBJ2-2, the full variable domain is KAGVTQTPRYLIKTRGQQVTLSCSPISGHRSVSWYQQTPGQGLQFLFEYFSETQRNKGNFPGRFSGRQFSNSRSEMNVSTLELGDSALYLCASSLENGSGELFFGEGSRLTVL.

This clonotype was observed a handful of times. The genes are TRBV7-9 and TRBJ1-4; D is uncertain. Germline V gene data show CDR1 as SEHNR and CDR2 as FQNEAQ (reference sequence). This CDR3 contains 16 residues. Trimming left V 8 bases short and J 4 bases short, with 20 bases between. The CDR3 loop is CASSMIAARFNEKLFF. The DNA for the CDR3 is TGTGCCAGCTCCATGATCGCCGCCAGATTTAATGAAAAACTGTTTTTT.

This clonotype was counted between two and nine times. The DNA of the CDR3 is TGTGCCAGCAGTTTGGAGGGTCCGAGCTCCTACAATGAGCAGTTCTTC. As protein: CASSLEGPSSYNEQFF. The rearrangement uses TRBV12-3 or TRBV12-4 and TRBJ2-1, with a weak D call TRBD2 (6 bases). This CDR3 spans 16 amino acids. V gave up 3 bases and J gave up 0 bases, with 12 bases separating them.

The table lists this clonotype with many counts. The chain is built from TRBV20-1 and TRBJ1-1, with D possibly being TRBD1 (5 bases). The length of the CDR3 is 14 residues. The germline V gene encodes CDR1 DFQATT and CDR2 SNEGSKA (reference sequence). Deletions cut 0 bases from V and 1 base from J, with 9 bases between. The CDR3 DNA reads TGCAGTGCTAGAGATCGGGGGTCGAACACTGAAGCTTTCTTT. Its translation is CSARDRGSNTEAFF.

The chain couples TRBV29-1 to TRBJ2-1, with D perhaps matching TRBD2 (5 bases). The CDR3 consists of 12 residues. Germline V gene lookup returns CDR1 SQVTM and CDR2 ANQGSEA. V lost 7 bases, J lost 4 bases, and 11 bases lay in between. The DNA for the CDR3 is TGCAGCGCAACAGCGGTTTACAATGAGCAGTTCTTC. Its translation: CSATAVYNEQFF.

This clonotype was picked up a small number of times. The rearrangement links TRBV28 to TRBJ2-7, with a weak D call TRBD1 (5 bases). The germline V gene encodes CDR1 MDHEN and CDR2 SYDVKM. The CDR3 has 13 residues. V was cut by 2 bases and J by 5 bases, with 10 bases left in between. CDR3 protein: CASSLQGGHEQYF. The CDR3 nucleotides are TGTGCCAGCAGTTTACAGGGCGGCCACGAGCAGTACTTC.

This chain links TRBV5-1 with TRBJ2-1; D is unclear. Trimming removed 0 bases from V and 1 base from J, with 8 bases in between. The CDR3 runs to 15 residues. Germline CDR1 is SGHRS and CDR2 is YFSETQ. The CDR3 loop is CASSLAPASYNEQFF. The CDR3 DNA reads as TGCGCCAGCAGCTTGGCACCGGCTTCCTACAATGAGCAGTTCTTC.

The CDR3 bases are TGCAGCGTTGAAGTCAGCGCCGACTACAATGAGCAGTTCTTC. Translation: CSVEVSADYNEQFF. This rearrangement joins TRBV29-1 to TRBJ2-1; D uncertain. The CDR3 has 14 residues. Trimming cost V 1 base and J 3 bases, with 10 bases left between them. CDR1 and CDR2 (germline): SQVTM, ANQGSEA.

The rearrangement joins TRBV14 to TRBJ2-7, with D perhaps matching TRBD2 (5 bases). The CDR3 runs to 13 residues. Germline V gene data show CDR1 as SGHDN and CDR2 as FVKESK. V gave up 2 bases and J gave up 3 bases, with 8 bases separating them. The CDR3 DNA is TGTGCCAGCAGCCAACCGGGAAGCTACGAGCAGTACTTC. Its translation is CASSQPGSYEQYF.

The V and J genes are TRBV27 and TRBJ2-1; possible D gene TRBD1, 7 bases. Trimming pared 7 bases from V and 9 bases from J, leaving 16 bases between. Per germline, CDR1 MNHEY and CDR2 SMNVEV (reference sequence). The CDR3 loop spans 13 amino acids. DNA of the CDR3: TGTGCCAGCATTCAGGGGGGTCTTGGTGAGCAGTTCTTC. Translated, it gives CASIQGGLGEQFF.

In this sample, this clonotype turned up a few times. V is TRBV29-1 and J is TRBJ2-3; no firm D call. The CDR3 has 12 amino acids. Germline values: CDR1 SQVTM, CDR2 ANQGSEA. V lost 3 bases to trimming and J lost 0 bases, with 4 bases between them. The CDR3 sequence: CSVDDSTDTQYF. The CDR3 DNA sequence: TGCAGCGTTGACGACAGCACAGATACGCAGTATTTT.

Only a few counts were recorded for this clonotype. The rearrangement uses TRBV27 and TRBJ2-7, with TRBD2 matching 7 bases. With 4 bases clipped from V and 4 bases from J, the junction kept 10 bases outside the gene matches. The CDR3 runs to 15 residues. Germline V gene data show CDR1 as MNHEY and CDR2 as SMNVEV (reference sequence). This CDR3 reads CASSSRTRGLYEQYF. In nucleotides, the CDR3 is TGTGCCAGCAGTTCCCGGACTAGAGGTTTGTACGAGCAGTACTTC.

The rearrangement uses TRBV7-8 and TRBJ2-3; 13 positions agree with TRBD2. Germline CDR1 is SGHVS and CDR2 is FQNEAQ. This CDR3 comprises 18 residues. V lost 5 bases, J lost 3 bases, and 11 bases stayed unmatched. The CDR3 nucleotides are TGTGCCAGCAGCGCGGGACTAGCGGGGCAGGGGTGGACAGATACGCAGTATTTT. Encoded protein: CASSAGLAGQGWTDTQYF.